One and the same sample provided the 7 T cell receptor beta chains below, sequenced in a study of molecular identifiers for immune sequencing clone quantification. TCRdb called the PCR reads again in MiXCR, with one record for every CDR3 protein. The sample holds about half a million distinct CDR3 sequences, about 25% seen once. Sequencing input: naive CD8+ T cells from blood, with Jurkat cell RNA spiked in. Subset denoted: FACS-sorted CD8+CD4-CCR7+CD45RA+ naive T cells. Receptor source: a human donor in good health. Some libraries in this study had Jurkat cell RNA spiked in.

CDR3 amino acids: CASSLSSSGARYTQYF. In nucleotides, the CDR3 is TGTGCCAGCAGCTTGTCCTCTAGCGGGGCCAGGTACACCCAGTACTTC. The chain has TRBV7-6 and TRBJ2-5; TRBD2 matches 9 bases. J lost 8 bases, V lost 3 bases, and 13 bases had no gene match. This CDR3 has 16 amino acids. Germline V CDR1 and CDR2: SGHVS, FNYEAQ. Full variable domain (outside the CDR3, taken from reference TRBV7-6 and TRBJ2-5): GAGVSQSPRYKVTKRGQDVALRCDPISGHVSLYWYRQALGQGPEFLTYFNYEAQQDKSGLPNDRFSAERPEGSISTLTIQRTEQRDSAMYRCASSLSSSGARYTQYFGPGTRLLVL.

V is TRBV10-2 and J is TRBJ1-4, with 11 bases matching TRBD1. V dropped 2 bases and J dropped 3; count of bases not matched to a gene: 5. The germline V gene encodes CDR1 WSHSY and CDR2 SAAADI. The CDR3 is made up of 17 amino acids. The CDR3: CASSELGDRGANEKLFF. The CDR3 region has the DNA TGCGCCAGCAGTGAGCTGGGGGACAGGGGGGCTAATGAAAAACTGTTTTTT.

J is TRBJ2-7 and V is TRBV11-2, with TRBD1 matching over 7 bases. The CDR3 consists of 15 residues. V was clipped by 2 bases and J by 2 bases; unmatched bases: 6. Germline V lookup: CDR1 SGHAT, CDR2 FQNNGV. For the CDR3, the DNA is TGTGCCAGCAGCTTACTCCGGGACAGAGCCTACGAGCAGTACTTC. This sequence encodes CASSLLRDRAYEQYF.

This clonotype showed up many times. The V call is TRBV7-2, the J call TRBJ2-3; D remains unclear. The length of the CDR3 is 14 residues. Germline lookup yields CDR1 SGHTA and CDR2 FQGNSA. The germline V and J ends were trimmed by 1 base and 2 bases, with 7 bases remaining between them. CDR3 sequence: CASSLEFDTDTQYF. DNA for the CDR3: TGTGCCAGCAGCTTAGAATTTGACACAGATACGCAGTATTTT.

This clonotype was observed a few times. The chain couples TRBV20-1 to TRBJ2-3, with 14 bases aligning to TRBD2. Germline V CDR1 and CDR2: DFQATT, SNEGSKA (reference sequence). The V segment lost 3 bases and the J segment 2 bases; nucleotides outside the gene matches: 7. This CDR3 comprises 17 residues. The CDR3 DNA is TGCAGTGCTAGTTCGGGACTAGCGGGAGTAGACACAGATACGCAGTATTTT. It codes for CSASSGLAGVDTDTQYF.

The sample holds a few counts of this clonotype. The V call is TRBV9, the J call TRBJ1-1, with D unresolved. This CDR3 is built from 16 residues. The V end lost 0 bases, the J end lost 2 bases, and 14 bases lay between the germline ends. Germline CDR1 and CDR2: SGDLS and YYNGEE. The chain's CDR3 is CASSVASGAYNTEAFF. CDR3 DNA sequence: TGTGCCAGCAGCGTAGCATCCGGAGCATACAACACTGAAGCTTTCTTT.

This chain joins TRBV3-1 and TRBJ2-3; 8 positions agree with TRBD1. V was clipped by 3 bases and J by 1 base; unmatched bases: 6. Germline-derived CDR1 and CDR2 are LGHDT and YNNKEL (reference sequence). This CDR3 comprises 16 residues. The CDR3 reads CASSQTTGVGTDTQYF. The DNA for the CDR3 is TGTGCCAGCAGCCAGACGACAGGGGTTGGCACAGATACGCAGTATTTT.